This T cell receptor (beta chain) emerged from a study of OX40 agonist ivuxolimab in advanced cancers. In terms of the full investigation: Ivuxolimab, which targeted the costimulatory receptor OX40 (CD134), was an agonistic, fully human IgG2 monoclonal antibody. Of the 50 to 55 dose-escalation patients, hepatocellular carcinoma was present in approximately 20, melanoma in roughly 15, renal cell carcinoma in 9 and head and neck cancer in 9. Intravenous ivuxolimab was administered to patients every 2 weeks at six dose levels: 0.01, 0.1, 0.3, 1.5, 3 and 10 mg/kg. Partial responses were achieved by three dose-escalation patients, of whom one had hepatocellular carcinoma and two had cutaneous melanoma. Prior anti-PD-1, anti-PD-L1 or anti-CTLA-4 therapy was permitted, and checkpoint inhibitors had been received by roughly 40% of dose-escalation patients. Peripheral TCRbeta sequencing was intended to test whether TCR sequence diversity was altered and clonal T-cell expansion was caused by ivuxolimab. In the dose-escalation cohort, 75% to 85% of patients were male, and the mean age was approximately 60 years with a range of about 20 to 80. The paper describes the monotherapy dose-escalation part (N of about 50 patients) of the phase I trial of ivuxolimab.

Via the germline V gene, CDR1 is MDHEN and CDR2 SYDVKM. From the cysteine up to the phenylalanine, the CDR3 has a length of 16 residues. The entry retains the CDR3 DNA only, 48 bases that are in frame from base 1. At the junction V is shortened by 2 bases and J by 2 bases, with 13 bases in between. The paper's findings and limits, for the study overall: At doses of 0.1 to 3.0 mg/kg, clonal expansion of both CD4+ and CD8+ T cells in blood was seen between baseline and week 6. Low levels of normalized T-cell clonal expansion were also seen in some patients who did not respond. After ivuxolimab, expanded clones were on average more numerous among CD8+ T cells than among CD4+ T cells. The antigen specificity of the clonally expanded peripheral T cells was not determined. In the 0.1-3.0 mg/kg groups, partial responders had among the lowest normalized peripheral clonal expansion, particularly in CD8+ T cells.

The trial excluded patients who had a history of autoimmune disease or who were on systemic immunosuppression. Peripheral blood for TCR sequencing was collected from all dose cohorts at baseline, on cycle 4 day 1, and on cycle 7 day 1. Samples came from an open-label, multicenter, first-in-human phase I dose-escalation trial of ivuxolimab. Adults with locally advanced or metastatic head and neck squamous cell, hepatocellular, melanoma or renal cell carcinoma were enrolled in the trial. Before TCR sequencing, CD4+ T cells and CD8+ T cells were sorted from peripheral blood as separate populations. Genomic DNA was isolated from the sorted cells so that the TCRbeta CDR3 region could be sequenced. The immunoSEQ Assay was used for sequencing of TCRbeta CDR3 regions. TCRdb re-hosts the immuneACCESS table, in-frame sequences only. Its copies lack some clones; in the studies checked, an unresolved V gene accounts for under half of them, and the cause for the rest is not known. Within this sample are some 30,000 clones, with roughly 80% of them counted one time only. The ten largest clones add up to about 20% of the sample.

As to this clone: What antigen it recognizes has not been identified. No qualities accompany the bases; no much larger clone lies one base away.

Rearrangement joined TRBV28 to TRBJ1-3; no D segment can be confidently identified. The source was CD4+ or CD8+ T cells sorted from blood, collected in a trial of the OX40 agonist ivuxolimab. This clonotype originated in an adult with an advanced solid tumor such as melanoma, head and neck, liver or kidney cancer. The nucleotide sequence is given as TGTGCCAGCAGTTTACCCCGTTACAAAACTGGAAACACCATATATTTT. Its product reads: CASSLPRYKTGNTIYF.